Below, one TCR beta chain is given with its context. Its specificity is not known. V trimming: 3 bases; J trimming: 3 bases; junction bases outside the gene matches: 7. The CDR3 loop spans 15 amino acids. CDR1 and CDR2 (germline): LNHDA, SQIVND (reference sequence). Generation of TCR beta libraries employed quantitative 5'-RACE incorporating molecular barcodes. TCRdb re-called the 5' RACE reads with MiXCR, one entry per CDR3 protein. The table shows roughly 180,000 distinct CDR3 sequences, with 9.5% to 15% occurring only once. The data stem from a study of CD8 T cells in ankylosing spondylitis. Overall study results and limits: Disease-associated clones were reportedly significantly overrepresented in matched ankylosing spondylitis synovial fluid. Several of the motif variants were reported before in synovial fluid and blood from reactive arthritis. Blood from ankylosing spondylitis patients appeared to carry a characteristic roughly eight-variant TCR beta motif.

The genes are TRBV19 and TRBJ2-7, with 8 nucleotides matching TRBD2. The sequence came from a male donor with ankylosing spondylitis or in good health (not recorded which). Sequenced: blood, either unsorted or a sorted T cell fraction (not recorded which). The CDR3 nucleotides read TGTGCCAGTAGTATCGGGAGGGGTACAGGCTACGAGCAGTACTTC. Its translation: CASSIGRGTGYEQYF.